This T cell receptor (beta chain) was found in a study of T cell responses to AZD1222 COVID-19 vaccine (TCRdb year 2021). For the study in its entirety: AZD1222 recipients whose second dose came at about 4 weeks and those whose second dose came at about 12 weeks were combined into one group, since spike-specific TCR depth and breadth did not differ between the two schedules. TCR sequencing covered over 230 trial participants: 200 to 220 given two doses of AZD1222 and 26 given two doses of MenACWY control vaccine. Enrollment into the trials was organized by age into subgroups of 18-55, 56-69 and 70-plus years, and those subgroups contained approximately 160, 26 and 62 TCR-sequenced participants, respectively. On the study overall, not on this receptor specifically: In the small 56-69-year group, the increase in depth fell short of significance, most likely because of low power. Because no samples from the day 14 peak response were available, repertoires could be characterized only after the peak T cell response. A significant rise in spike-specific TCR breadth and depth was observed after two AZD1222 doses relative to day 0 and relative to MenACWY recipients. Nearly half of unique spike-specific TCRs reportedly recognized epitopes outside regions mutated in the B.1.351 and B.1.1.7 variants. Participants were mostly white British, with more females than males. The authors suggested clonal diversity may have been underestimated. The vaccine-associated CD4 TCRs covered the entire spike protein, and the dominant responses fell in regions 160-218 and 743-854. Only a handful of AZD1222 recipients were SARS-CoV-2 seropositive at baseline, limiting conclusions about previously exposed vaccinees.

As concerns this clone: What antigen it recognizes has not been identified. Base quality data are lacking; no much larger clone is found one base away.

The time point label of this sample denotes: baseline before first vaccination. The vaccinee samples were drawn from two UK trials, COV001 and COV002, one of which was a single-blind randomized controlled phase 2/3 trial testing AZD1222 (ChAdOx1 nCoV-19) in healthy adults. Trial participant PBMC samples were collected at day 0 and day 28 after the second dose for TCRbeta chain sequencing. CDR1 and CDR2 are read off the germline V gene (reference sequence) as LGHDT and YNNKEL. From V the trimming removes 1 base and from J it removes 11 bases, while the gene matches leave 7 bases of the junction unaccounted for. The CDR3 spans 14 residues, from the cysteine through the phenylalanine. Only CDR3 DNA remains: 42 bases, in frame from the first base. The CDR3 regions of human TCRbeta chains were analyzed by immunosequencing. The study's processing was this. Repertoire TCRs were matched against a reference library of SARS-CoV-2-specific TCRs generated with the MIRA antigen-specificity platform. Breadth was defined as the fraction of unique TCRs that were SARS-CoV-2-associated, and depth was defined as the fraction of total T cells that were SARS-CoV-2-associated. Using the MIRA data, every spike-specific TCR was mapped to the spike region that the TCR reacted to and assigned to either a CD4 or a CD8 class. Log10-transformed breadth and depth values were compared by one-way ANOVA with Sidak's multiple comparisons tests. This is the immuneACCESS table as TCRdb keeps it, with only in-frame sequences that have V and J called. A part of the clones is gone; compared with another copy, unresolved V genes explain less than half, and the rest is unexplained. The V and J calls and the clone size are those of that table, but D and trimming were determined from the DNA. Counted in this sample were more than 95,000 clones; about 93% of them appeared once. About 5% of the sample belongs to the ten largest clones.

This receptor was identified in an adult in good health. The rearrangement combines TRBV3-1 (or the pseudogene TRBV3-2) with TRBJ2-7; 11 central nucleotides agree with TRBD2. This specimen consisted of peripheral blood, obtained on day 0 of AZD1222 vaccination. In nucleotide form, the sequence is TGTGCCAGCAGCCAAGCACTAGCGGGAGTTTCTAAGTACTTC. This codes for CASSQALAGVSKYF.